This T cell receptor (beta chain) was identified in a study of T cell responses to AZD1222 COVID-19 vaccine. Study-level results: It should be noted that donors were predominantly white British and more often female, and clonal diversity was possibly underestimated. Within unmutated variant regions lay the reported targets of nearly half of spike-specific TCRs. Spike-specific TCR breadth and depth went up after people got two AZD1222 doses. All repertoire sampling was performed exclusively after the peak T cell response.

Data came from immunoSEQ multiplex PCR; TCRdb stores just in-frame clones and leaves some out. The sample includes 95,000 to 150,000 clones, about 90% of them seen just once. Germline V gene sequence: CDR1 MDHEN, CDR2 SYDVKM. The CDR3 contains 15 residues. V lost 5 bases, J lost 4 bases, and 8 bases stayed unmatched. With regard to this clone: Its antigen is still unknown.

This TCR came from an adult in good health. V usage is TRBV28 and J usage is TRBJ1-1; 9 positions match TRBD1. This specimen consisted of peripheral blood, obtained on day 0 of AZD1222 vaccination. The CDR3 DNA sequence: TGTGCCAGCAGTCAACAGGGGGCGGGTAGCACTGAAGCTTTCTTT. Encoded protein: CASSQQGAGSTEAFF.